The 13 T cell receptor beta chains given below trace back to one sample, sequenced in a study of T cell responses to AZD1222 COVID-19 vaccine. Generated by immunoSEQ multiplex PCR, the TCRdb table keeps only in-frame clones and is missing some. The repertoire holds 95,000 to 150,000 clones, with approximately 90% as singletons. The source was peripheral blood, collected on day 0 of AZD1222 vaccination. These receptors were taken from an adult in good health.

In nucleotides, the CDR3 is TGCAGTGGTCCCGAGAGCTATGGCTACACCTTC. Protein sequence: CSGPESYGYTF. This chain links TRBV20-1 with TRBJ1-2; D not resolved. The CDR3 spans 11 residues. Trimming left V 7 bases short and J 4 bases short, with 10 bases between. Germline V gene lookup returns CDR1 DFQATT and CDR2 SNEGSKA (reference sequence).

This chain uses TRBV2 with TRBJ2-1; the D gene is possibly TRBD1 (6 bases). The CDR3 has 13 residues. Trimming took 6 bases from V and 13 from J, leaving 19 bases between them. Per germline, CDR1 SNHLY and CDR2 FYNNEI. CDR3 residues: CASRGTFDSSQFF. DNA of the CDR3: TGTGCCAGCAGGGGGACATTCGATTCCTCCCAGTTCTTC.

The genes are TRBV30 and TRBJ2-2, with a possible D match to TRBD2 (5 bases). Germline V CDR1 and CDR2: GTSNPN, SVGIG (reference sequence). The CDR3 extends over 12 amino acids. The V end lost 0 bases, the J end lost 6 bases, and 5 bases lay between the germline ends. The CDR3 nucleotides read TGTGCCTGGAGTGTGAGGGCCGGGGAGCTGTTTTTT. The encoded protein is CAWSVRAGELFF. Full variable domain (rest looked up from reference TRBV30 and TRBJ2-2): SQTIHQWPATLVQPVGSPLSLECTVEGTSNPNLYWYRQAAGRGLQLLFYSVGIGQISSEVPQNLSASRPQDRQFILSSKKLLLSDSGFYLCAWSVRAGELFFGEGSRLTVL.

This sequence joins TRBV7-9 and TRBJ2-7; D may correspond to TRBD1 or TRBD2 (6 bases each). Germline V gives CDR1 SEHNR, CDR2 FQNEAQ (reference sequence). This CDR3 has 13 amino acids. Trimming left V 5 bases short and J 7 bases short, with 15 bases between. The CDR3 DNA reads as TGTGCCAGCAGCCGAGGGGGGAGCGTGGAGCAGTACTTC. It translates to CASSRGGSVEQYF.

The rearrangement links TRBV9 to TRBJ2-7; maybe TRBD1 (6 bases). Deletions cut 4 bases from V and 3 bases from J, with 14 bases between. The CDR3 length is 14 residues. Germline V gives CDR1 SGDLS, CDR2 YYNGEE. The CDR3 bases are TGTGCCAGCAGCCCAGACCCAGGGGACTACGAGCAGTACTTC. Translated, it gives CASSPDPGDYEQYF.

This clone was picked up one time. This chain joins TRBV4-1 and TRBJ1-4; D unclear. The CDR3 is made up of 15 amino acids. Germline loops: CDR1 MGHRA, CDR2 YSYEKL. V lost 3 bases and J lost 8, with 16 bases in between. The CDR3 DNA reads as TGCGCCAGCAGCCAGGGAACCTTTGTAGGCGAAAAACTGTTTTTT. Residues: CASSQGTFVGEKLFF.

The CDR3: CASKSGGGMGELFF. CDR3 sequence (DNA): TGTGCCAGCAAATCAGGGGGCGGAATGGGGGAGCTGTTTTTT. The V call is TRBV28, the J call TRBJ2-2; 8 bases are shared with TRBD1. From germline, CDR1 is MDHEN and CDR2 SYDVKM. The CDR3 consists of 14 residues. V lost 7 bases to trimming and J lost 8 bases; unmatched junction nucleotides: 9.

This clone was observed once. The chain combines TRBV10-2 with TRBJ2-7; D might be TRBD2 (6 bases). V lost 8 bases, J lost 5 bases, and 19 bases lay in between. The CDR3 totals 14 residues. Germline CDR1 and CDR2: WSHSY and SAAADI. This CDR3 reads CASSDAGGRDEQYF. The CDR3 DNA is TGCGCCAGCTCCGATGCCGGGGGTCGTGACGAGCAGTACTTC.

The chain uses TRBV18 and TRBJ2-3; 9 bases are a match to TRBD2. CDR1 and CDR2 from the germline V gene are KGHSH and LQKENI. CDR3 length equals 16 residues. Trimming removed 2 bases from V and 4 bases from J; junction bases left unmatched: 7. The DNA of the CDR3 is TGTGCCAGCTCACCAACGTTAATAGCGGGAGCAGATACGCAGTATTTT. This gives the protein CASSPTLIAGADTQYF.

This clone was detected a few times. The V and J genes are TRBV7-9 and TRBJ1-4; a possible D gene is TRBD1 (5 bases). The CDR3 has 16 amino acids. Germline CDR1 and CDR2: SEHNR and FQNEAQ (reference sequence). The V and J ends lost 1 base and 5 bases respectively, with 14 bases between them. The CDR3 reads CASSLGGTLRNEKLFF. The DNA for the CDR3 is TGTGCCAGCAGCTTAGGGGGGACTTTGCGAAATGAAAAACTGTTTTTT.

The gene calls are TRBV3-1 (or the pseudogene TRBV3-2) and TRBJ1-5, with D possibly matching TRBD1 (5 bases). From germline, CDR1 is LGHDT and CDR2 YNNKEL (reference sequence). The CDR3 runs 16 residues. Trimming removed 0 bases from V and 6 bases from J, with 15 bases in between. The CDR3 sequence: CASSQDGAGLGQPQHF. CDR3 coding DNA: TGTGCCAGCAGCCAAGATGGGGCAGGGTTAGGTCAGCCCCAGCATTTT.

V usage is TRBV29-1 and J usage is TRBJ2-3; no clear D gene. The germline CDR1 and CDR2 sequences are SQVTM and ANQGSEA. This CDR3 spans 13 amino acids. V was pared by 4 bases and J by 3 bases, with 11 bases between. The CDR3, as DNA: TGCAGCGTTGTAAAAGCGAGGACAGATACGCAGTATTTT. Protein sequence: CSVVKARTDTQYF.

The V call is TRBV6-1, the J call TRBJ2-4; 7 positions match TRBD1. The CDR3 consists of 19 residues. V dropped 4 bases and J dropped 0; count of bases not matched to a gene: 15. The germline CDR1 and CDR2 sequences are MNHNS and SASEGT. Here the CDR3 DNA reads TGTGCCAGCAGTGCGAGACAGGGACGCGGGTCCGTAGCCAAAAACATTCAGTACTTC. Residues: CASSARQGRGSVAKNIQYF.